The T cell receptor beta chain described here comes from a study of T cells in Graves' hyperthyroidism and ophthalmopathy. The study, taken as a whole, reports: Stable hyperthyroidism was separated from ophthalmopathy by a model based on 13 V-J features.

The investigators amplified TCR beta CDR3 regions from RNA transcripts. Carried out on the TCR CDR3, a first-round RT-PCR used the HTBI primer set. MiXCR, run by TCRdb on the multiplex PCR reads, gives a single entry per CDR3 protein. The sample consists of more than 500,000 distinct CDR3 sequences, 40% to 55% of them appearing once. Concerning this clonotype: The antigen is not known.

CDR1 and CDR2 from the germline V gene are SEHNR and FQNEAQ (reference sequence). V was cut by 3 bases and J by 4 bases, with 15 bases left in between. The CDR3 contains 15 residues. The chain employs TRBV7-9 and TRBJ1-1; D is undetermined. Sequenced: peripheral blood or thyroid tissue (not recorded which). This TCR was recovered from an adult woman with Graves' disease, either hyperthyroidism or ophthalmopathy (not recorded which). The CDR3 reads CASSFLKGLGTEAFF. In DNA, the CDR3 is TGTGCCAGCAGCTTCCTGAAAGGGTTGGGCACTGAAGCTTTCTTT.